A single sample is the source of the 10 T cell receptor beta chains below, sequenced in a study of CD8 T cells in Susac syndrome. The RNA input was about 0.5 to 1 ug, and it was reverse transcribed with random hexamers. TCRdb recomputed calls from the immunoSEQ multiplex PCR reads with MiXCR, one row per CDR3 protein. The sample has approximately 120,000 distinct CDR3 sequences, around nine tenths seen once. Sequenced sample: CD8+ T cells from PBMCs. The receptors were sampled from a human donor with multiple sclerosis.

The rearrangement uses TRBV4-1 and TRBJ1-5, with D tentatively TRBD1 (5 bases). V shed 4 bases and J shed 4 bases, with 17 bases lying between them. The CDR3 is made up of 16 amino acids. Germline V gene data show CDR1 as MGHRA and CDR2 as YSYEKL. This chain's CDR3 is CASSREKGLPNQPQHF. CDR3 bases: TGCGCCAGCAGCCGCGAGAAGGGGCTCCCGAATCAGCCCCAGCATTTT.

The CDR3 region is CASSHVGRYEQYF. CDR3 nucleotides: TGCGCCAGCAGCCACGTGGGAAGGTACGAGCAGTACTTC. The chain joins TRBV4-3 to TRBJ2-7; no clear D gene. V lost 3 bases and J lost 4, with 10 bases in between. From germline, CDR1 is LGHNA and CDR2 YSLEER. This CDR3 is built from 13 residues.

The chain links TRBV20-1 to TRBJ1-1, with D possibly TRBD1 on 6 matching bases. Trimming pared 4 bases from V and 3 bases from J, leaving 12 bases between. Germline lookup yields CDR1 DFQATT and CDR2 SNEGSKA (reference sequence). The length of the CDR3 is 13 residues. CDR3 sequence (DNA): TGCAGTGCTAACGAAGGGGGGGACACTGAAGCTTTCTTT. Translating it yields CSANEGGDTEAFF.

This clonotype occurred once. This chain links TRBV7-8 with TRBJ2-2; D gene ambiguous. CDR3 size: 12 residues. Looked up from germline, CDR1 is SGHVS and CDR2 is FQNEAQ. V was clipped by 5 bases and J by 8 bases, with 9 bases between them. CDR3 amino acids: CASSPISGELFF. The CDR3 DNA reads as TGTGCCAGCAGCCCTATCTCGGGGGAGCTGTTTTTT.

The count of this clonotype is one. V and J are TRBV20-1 and TRBJ1-5; D is ambiguous. The germline V gene encodes CDR1 DFQATT and CDR2 SNEGSKA (reference sequence). V lost 0 bases and J 4 bases, leaving 10 bases between the germline ends. The CDR3 covers 14 residues. This chain's CDR3 is CSARDLEWNQPQHF. Written as DNA, the CDR3 is TGCAGTGCTAGAGACCTAGAGTGGAATCAGCCCCAGCATTTT.

This chain connects TRBV3-1 to TRBJ2-3; TRBD2 matches at 8 bases. Germline V gene lookup returns CDR1 LGHDT and CDR2 YNNKEL (reference sequence). The CDR3 has 15 residues. Losses at the gene ends were 4 bases for V and 2 bases for J; bases not matched to a gene: 5. The CDR3 is CASSPTSGLTDTQYF. The CDR3 nucleotides are TGTGCCAGCAGCCCAACTAGCGGACTCACAGATACGCAGTATTTT.

The genes are TRBV6-5 and TRBJ1-2, with no clear D. The CDR3 totals 13 residues. V was clipped by 2 bases and J by 1 base, with 5 bases between them. The germline gives CDR1 MNHEY, CDR2 SVGAGI. This CDR3 is CASSYRDNYGYTF. CDR3 coding DNA: TGTGCCAGCAGTTACCGCGATAACTATGGCTACACCTTC.

V is TRBV27 and J is TRBJ1-2; the D gene is possibly TRBD1 (5 bases). The CDR3 has 12 amino acids. V was trimmed by 5 bases and J by 8 bases, leaving 12 bases between them. The V gene's germline CDR1 is MNHEY and CDR2 SMNVEV (reference sequence). CDR3 coding DNA: TGTGCCAGCAGTGACGAGGGGAGCGGCTACACCTTC. Encoded protein: CASSDEGSGYTF.

This clonotype has a handful of counts. The chain couples TRBV27 to TRBJ1-1; the D is unclear. CDR3 length equals 11 residues. V dropped 5 bases and J dropped 5 bases, with 6 bases sitting between them. Germline CDR1 reads MNHEY; CDR2 reads SMNVEV (reference sequence). CDR3 sequence (DNA): TGTGCCAGCAGTCGTGGGACTGAAGCTTTCTTT. Translation: CASSRGTEAFF.

This clonotype was seen just once. The chain couples TRBV12-3 or TRBV12-4 to TRBJ1-4; no definite D call. This CDR3 is 13 amino acids long. Trimming took 2 bases from V and 14 from J, leaving 15 bases between them. DNA of the CDR3: TGTGCCAGCAGTTTAATGAGTCCCCTAGACCTGTTTTTT. Its translation: CASSLMSPLDLFF.